This T cell receptor (beta chain) was identified during a study of T cell repertoires in cytomegalovirus infection. This clonotype was seen many times. TCRdb passed the reads through MiXCR, listing each CDR3 protein once. The table shows around 140,000 distinct CDR3 sequences, with roughly 6% occurring only once. The origin of this receptor is a human donor in good health (CMV status not recorded). Some clones in this sample may be carry-over from other donors' samples. Sequencing was performed on PBMCs.

This CDR3 is CASSDQLGTGAFGYGYTF. The CDR3 bases are TGTGCCAGCAGCGACCAACTCGGGACAGGGGCCTTCGGCTATGGCTACACCTTC. This chain uses TRBV28 with TRBJ1-2; 10 bases align to TRBD1. CDR1 MDHEN and CDR2 SYDVKM come from the germline V gene. This CDR3 has 18 residues. Trimming removed 6 bases from V and 4 bases from J; junction bases left unmatched: 17.